The T cell receptor (beta chain) described here comes from a study of cytomegalovirus exposure and HLA in healthy donors (TCRdb year 2017). Turning to the overall study: In an earlier analysis of under 600 of the donors, approximately 260 Gb of sequence data and approximately 100 million unique TCR beta sequences from roughly 180 million T cells were reported. An early release that covered approximately 600 HLA-typed donors contained 250 to 350 gigabases of sequencing data and about 84 million unique TCR sequences. Of the 398 genotyped donors, about 80% fell in the genetic ancestry cluster associated with self-reported Caucasian donors. The study was designed to test whether signatures of past pathogen exposure could be identified by cataloging public T cell receptors. The study used immunosequencing to profile the T cell repertoires of approximately 630 subjects and linked those repertoires to cytomegalovirus serostatus. A separate validation cohort of more than 100 different subjects was used in addition to the approximately 700-subject first cohort. To predict cytomegalovirus infection status, the study brought together high-throughput TCR immunosequencing, statistical association of individual TCRs with disease status, and machine learning. To study patterns of TCR occurrence, a later analysis re-analyzed previously published TCR beta repertoires from 500 to 850 donors and added high-resolution HLA genotyping. Rather than using new phenotypic data, the later analysis identified candidate immune exposures from TCR beta sequences and from how often those sequences occurred across donors. To decide whether each TCR beta V gene segment behaved as functional or pseudogenic, an earlier analysis of 587 of the donors relied on high-throughput TCR beta sequencing. Alongside the repertoire data, information on donor age, sex, ethnicity and CMV serostatus was compiled. A later genetic analysis took genome-wide SNP genotypes for about three fifths of the roughly 700 donors and used that subset as a discovery cohort. All discovery cohort repertoires had been generated on a single sequencing platform. Class I and class II HLA loci were covered by the typing at four-digit resolution. The number of donors typed differed by locus, with 629-630 for A, B, C, DRB1 and DQB1, roughly 520 for DQA1, 600 to 610 for DPA1, and around 450 for DPB1. Roughly 5 DR-DQ haplotypes were handled as single units for association and clustering because linkage in the cohort was strong. Among several hundred genotyped donors of the cohort, an average of around 250,000 unique TCR beta nucleotide sequences was sequenced per donor, of which about 18% were non-productive.

In total, fewer than 750 healthy bone marrow donors made up the cohort. Cohort members were all nominally healthy when sampled, although unrecorded immune exposures were likely present. The donor was CMV seronegative and was included in the group of a few hundred seronegative cohort members. Each donor provided a peripheral blood sample, and peripheral blood mononuclear cells were used for TCR beta sequencing. Genomic DNA extraction from the blood cell samples was performed with the Qiagen DNeasy Blood Extraction Kit. Concerning this clone itself: It lacks a known antigen. Per-base quality was not reported, and no clone a single base away is much larger than it.

The study at large found these results: Because the 87-base-pair reads could not distinguish some IMGT-functional V segments, including TRBV6-2 and TRBV6-3, those segments were excluded. According to a later analysis, parvovirus B19, influenza, CMV and Epstein-Barr virus appeared linked to several top co-occurrence clusters. Linkage disequilibrium might explain the correlated functional status among segregating V segments, but an unknown experimental factor could not be ruled out. A total of some 180 TCR beta chains were listed by the study as associated with cytomegalovirus. Because some donors lacked HLA typing at each locus, the association tests relied only on the typed subset. Most TCR sequences were observed very rarely across donors, whereas some public TCRs were present in many individuals. According to a later analysis, TCR association rates differed among HLA loci, with DRB1 alleles showing the most associated TCRs and HLA-C alleles showing the fewest. It was suggested by the authors that the approach could potentially be generalized to other disease states and immunological phenotypes. This cohort had only TCR beta chains sequenced, and the lack of alpha or paired-chain data limited which features could be detected. A later analysis found that most CMV-associated TCR beta chains appeared HLA-restricted, with HLA associations seemingly driven largely by CMV exposure. Strong co-occurrence of HLA alleles, especially DR and DQ, made assigning TCR associations to individual alleles difficult. An association between a missense DCLRE1C variant and V-gene and J-gene trimming of TCR beta chains was found in a later genetic analysis and replicated in an independent cohort. Presence/absence analyses assumed roughly uniform sequencing depth across donors, an assumption that may not hold. A further reported finding was that TCR beta sequences accurately predicted the HLA-A and HLA-B alleles for most subjects in the first cohort. Broadly in line with IMGT annotations, most TCR beta V segments showed up in productive rearrangements about 87% or about 30% of the time in an earlier analysis of around 600 of the donors. In a later analysis, HLA-associated TCR beta chains were found to be more clonally expanded and to have lower generation probabilities than equally common non-associated chains. Because counts were too low, roughly 17 rarely observed V segments, including chromosome 9 orphons, were left out of the earlier analysis of 500 to 650 of the donors. In both the original and validation cohorts, the classifier was reported to diagnose cytomegalovirus status with high specificity and sensitivity. According to a later genetic analysis, donors in an Asian-associated ancestry cluster had fewer N-insertions in productive TCRs than the approximately 700-donor mean. In vitro tests confirmed that a few of the cytomegalovirus-associated TCR beta chains recognize cytomegalovirus antigens. A cluster of highly shared sequence variants was judged likely to represent a technical artifact of the sequencing pipeline. For the cohort, immune exposure information was limited to CMV serostatus. A later analysis associated 16,951 TCR beta sequences with specific HLA alleles at a false discovery rate of 0.05.

From its cysteine to its phenylalanine, the CDR3 spans 15 amino acids. Only the CDR3 DNA is retained, 45 bases long and in frame from the first base. The CDR1 and CDR2 encoded by the germline V gene (reference sequence) are MNHEY and SMNVEV. V lost 3 bases and J lost 3 bases; the stretch between them is 15 bases long. To prepare the library, the immunoSEQ multiplex PCR assay was applied. For the multiplex PCR, a mixture combining 60 forward primers for TCR Vbeta segments and 13 reverse primers for TCR Jbeta segments was used. The CDR3 region of rearranged TCR beta genes was amplified from genomic DNA by a multiplex PCR assay. The amplified TCR beta libraries were sequenced on the Illumina HiSeq System as 87-base-pair reads. The authors processed their data as follows. In a later analysis, about 80 million unique TCR beta chains were counted across the roughly 610 repertoires, and approximately 11 million of these chains were shared by at least two donors. Raw reads were error-corrected and collapsed into unique sequences by a nearest-neighbor algorithm in which closely related sequences were merged to remove PCR and sequencing errors. To assign V, D and J gene segments, CDR3 sequences were aligned to IMGT reference sequences. For a sequence to be retained, a match of at least six nucleotides to both a V gene segment and a J gene segment was required. Rearrangements were called productive when the CDR3 lacked stop codons and stayed in frame with V and J; all others were non-productive. CDR3 was defined by IMGT convention, running from the second conserved V-encoded cysteine to the conserved J-encoded phenylalanine. The earlier analysis of 587 of the donors excluded sequences that lacked an unambiguous match to a single V gene segment. In an earlier analysis of several hundred of the donors, V segments were called functional above 56.7% productive rearrangements and were called segregating when the between-donor standard deviation exceeded 5%. A statistical classification framework was developed to diagnose cytomegalovirus status using the catalog of TCR beta chain sequences. A later analysis assigned V and J genes by comparing TCR nucleotide sequences with IMGT/GENE-DB human TR gene sequences. The TCRdist pipeline was used in a later analysis to assign CDR3 sequences and most-parsimonious VDJ recombination scenarios. In a later analysis, each TCR beta chain was defined by its CDR3 amino acid sequence together with its V-gene family, and reads lacking a unique V-gene family were excluded. To address suspected cross-contamination and a sequencing artifact, a later analysis removed several hundred highly shared, low-generation-probability nucleotide sequences. In a later analysis, a clonal expansion index was calculated for each public chain from normalized within-repertoire ranks of inferred template counts. In a later analysis, generation probabilities were computed with a VDJ recombination model fitted to out-of-frame rearrangements, and the resulting probabilities were checked against IGoR. In a later analysis, TCR-TCR, TCR-HLA and TCR-CMV co-occurrence was scored with hypergeometric tests, and a repertoire-size bias correction was applied to TCR pairs. A later analysis estimated false discovery rates by permuting HLA or CMV assignments 20 times. In a later analysis, co-occurring TCRs were grouped with DBSCAN, and TCRdist sequence similarity was added when clustering was performed within HLA-allele-positive subsets. Co-occurrence clustering excluded repertoires with fewer than 30,000 or more than 120,000 public chains, plus five with anomalous nucleotide sharing. Drawn from immuneACCESS, this table holds only the in-frame rearrangements with V and J called that TCRdb kept. Clones are partly lost; checked studies trace under half to an unresolved V gene and leave the rest unexplained. V and J calls and clone size are copied from that table; D and trimming were computed from the DNA. The sample yields 100,000 to 150,000 clones; around 82% were counted once. The top ten clones comprise about 1.5% of the sample.

The specimen was PBMCs. This chain is built from TRBV27 and TRBJ2-7, and the D gene may be TRBD1, 6 bases matching. The TCR sequence derives from a boy aged 10-17 years in good health and CMV-seronegative. The CDR3 amino acid sequence is: CASSLGQGPFYEQYF. The DNA reads as follows: TGTGCCAGCAGTTTGGGGCAGGGGCCTTTCTACGAGCAGTACTTC.